These 30 T cell receptor beta chains came from one sample sequenced in a study of response to subunit inactivated influenza vaccine. TCRdb re-analysed the RT-PCR reads in MiXCR, keeping a single row per CDR3 protein. The table records 650,000 to 850,000 distinct CDR3 sequences, approximately 13% of them present only once. This specimen was PBMCs from blood, taken approximately 15 days before vaccination. These receptors were collected from a man aged 50 or older who received an inactivated influenza vaccine.

The sample holds a few counts of this clonotype. This chain's CDR3 is CASSQAGGDGNQPQHF. The CDR3 bases are TGCGCCAGCAGCCAAGCAGGGGGCGATGGCAATCAGCCCCAGCATTTT. The chain couples TRBV4-1 to TRBJ1-5; 8 positions agree with TRBD1. J was trimmed by 2 bases and V by 1 base; bases with no gene match: 4. The CDR3 covers 16 residues. The germline CDR1 and CDR2 sequences are MGHRA and YSYEKL.

The chain carries TRBV4-1 and TRBJ1-6; D gene uncertain. The CDR3 is 15 residues long. Trimming pared 0 bases from V and 9 bases from J, leaving 12 bases between. Germline values: CDR1 MGHRA, CDR2 YSYEKL. The CDR3 sequence is CASSQDDGVGSPLHF. As DNA, the CDR3 is TGCGCCAGCAGCCAAGACGATGGGGTAGGTTCACCCCTCCACTTT.

Points on this clonotype: Mismatch with germline at one junction end may stem from a read error. This chain connects TRBV12-3 or TRBV12-4 to TRBJ1-1; D may be TRBD1 (6 bases). This CDR3 spans 14 amino acids. The CDR3 bases are TGTGCCAGCCGTTTATCAGGGGTGGGGACTGAAGCTTTCTTT. Protein: CASRLSGVGTEAFF.

This clonotype has just a few counts. This rearrangement joins TRBV11-1 to TRBJ2-3; a weak D match, TRBD2 (6 bases). The CDR3 consists of 16 residues. The V gene lost 1 base and the J gene lost 0 bases, with 11 bases spanning the gap. Germline CDR1 reads SGHAT; CDR2 reads FQDESV (reference sequence). The chain's CDR3 is CASSLEWGTSTDTQYF. CDR3 in DNA: TGTGCCAGCAGCTTAGAATGGGGGACTAGCACAGATACGCAGTATTTT.

The V call is TRBV27, the J call TRBJ1-2; D remains unclear. The V end lost 2 bases, the J end lost 4 bases, and 17 bases lay between the germline ends. The length of the CDR3 is 16 residues. Germline V lookup: CDR1 MNHEY, CDR2 SMNVEV (reference sequence). CDR3 sequence: CASSLRRSSYSYGYTF. CDR3 DNA sequence: TGTGCCAGCAGTTTAAGAAGGAGCTCATACAGCTATGGCTACACCTTC.

This clonotype was seen ten or more times. The rearrangement uses TRBV7-9 and TRBJ2-7, with D possibly matching TRBD1 (6 bases). Trimming took 4 bases from V and 1 from J, leaving 11 bases between them. This CDR3 is 14 amino acids long. Germline V gene sequence: CDR1 SEHNR, CDR2 FQNEAQ (reference sequence). CDR3 in amino acids: CASSSGQSSYEQYF. The CDR3 DNA follows: TGTGCCAGCAGCTCTGGACAGTCTTCCTACGAGCAGTACTTC.

The table lists this clonotype with a few counts. The CDR3 spells CASSYSPGTYSYNEQFF. The CDR3 DNA sequence: TGTGCCAGCAGTTACTCTCCGGGTACTTACTCCTACAATGAGCAGTTCTTC. The V gene is TRBV6-2 or TRBV6-3, the J gene TRBJ2-1; no clear D gene. Trimming pared 0 bases from V and 0 bases from J, leaving 12 bases between. The CDR3 contains 17 residues. CDR1 MNHEY and CDR2 SVGEGT come from the germline V gene.

This clonotype was counted ten times or more. The chain employs TRBV29-1 and TRBJ1-2; D remains unclear. Trimming removed 4 bases at V and 7 bases at J, with 13 bases between. The CDR3 sequence is 12 residues long. Germline V gives CDR1 SQVTM, CDR2 ANQGSEA. The CDR3 is CSVGTVRPGYTF. DNA for the CDR3: TGCAGCGTTGGTACGGTTAGACCTGGCTACACCTTC.

V is TRBV2 and J is TRBJ1-5; D ambiguous. This CDR3 is 14 amino acids long. The V end was cut by 6 bases, the J end by 3 bases, with 12 bases between. The V gene's germline CDR1 is SNHLY and CDR2 FYNNEI. Here the CDR3 DNA reads TGTGCCAGCAGCCAAACATCCGTCAATCAGCCCCAGCATTTT. Translation: CASSQTSVNQPQHF.

The chain recombines TRBV7-2 with TRBJ2-1; maybe TRBD2 (6 bases). Germline V gives CDR1 SGHTA, CDR2 FQGNSA. The CDR3 contains 17 residues. Deletions cut 5 bases from V and 0 bases from J, with 17 bases between. The DNA for the CDR3 is TGTGCCAGCAGCCGGTCGAGCGGGCCGATCTCCTACAATGAGCAGTTCTTC. Amino acid sequence: CASSRSSGPISYNEQFF.

The sample holds a few counts of this clonotype. The chain combines TRBV4-2 with TRBJ1-1; no firm D call. The CDR3 runs to 11 residues. CDR1 and CDR2 from the germline V gene are LGHNA and YNFKEQ. The V gene lost 0 bases and the J gene lost 11 bases, with 7 bases spanning the gap. In nucleotides, the CDR3 is TGTGCCAGCAGCCAAGATGAAGGTGCTTTCTTT. The encoded protein is CASSQDEGAFF.

This clonotype came up a few times. This chain joins TRBV5-1 and TRBJ2-2; weak D call: TRBD1 (5 bases). The CDR3 totals 15 residues. Germline V gene data show CDR1 as SGHRS and CDR2 as YFSETQ. Trimming removed 4 bases from V and 2 bases from J, with 12 bases in between. CDR3 residues: CASSPTEINTGELFF. The CDR3 coding sequence is TGCGCCAGCAGCCCGACAGAGATTAACACCGGGGAGCTGTTTTTT.

The rearrangement joins TRBV4-3 to TRBJ2-1, with 13 bases aligning to TRBD2. The CDR3 runs 16 residues. V trimming: 3 bases; J trimming: 5 bases; junction bases outside the gene matches: 4. Per germline, CDR1 LGHNA and CDR2 YSLEER. The CDR3: CASSQRLAGGNNEQFF. CDR3 coding DNA: TGCGCCAGCAGCCAGCGACTAGCGGGGGGCAACAATGAGCAGTTCTTC.

This clonotype was detected only a few times. The chain joins TRBV20-1 to TRBJ1-5; 9 nucleotides align to TRBD1. Germline V gene data show CDR1 as DFQATT and CDR2 as SNEGSKA (reference sequence). This CDR3 is 15 amino acids long. V dropped 5 bases and J dropped 5; count of bases not matched to a gene: 10. The DNA of the CDR3 is TGCAGTGCTCCCCCCGGGACAGGGCTAGATCAGCCCCAGCATTTT. Protein: CSAPPGTGLDQPQHF.

This clonotype appeared a few times. This chain links TRBV20-1 with TRBJ1-1; D unresolved. Germline CDR1 DFQATT, CDR2 SNEGSKA (reference sequence). The CDR3 spans 13 residues. Trimming shortened V by 3 bases and J by 0 bases, and 8 bases separated the two germline ends. DNA for the CDR3: TGCAGTGCTAGGGTCCAGCTGAACACTGAAGCTTTCTTT. Translation gives CSARVQLNTEAFF.

V usage is TRBV5-1 and J usage is TRBJ1-2, with D uncertain. V lost 4 bases, J lost 8 bases, and 15 bases lay in between. Germline V gene sequence: CDR1 SGHRS, CDR2 YFSETQ. The CDR3 sequence is 13 residues long. In DNA, the CDR3 is TGCGCCAGCAGCCCCGCCGGGTCTGGCGGCTACACCTTC. As protein: CASSPAGSGGYTF.

The rearrangement uses TRBV5-1 and TRBJ1-1; the D is unclear. Trimming cost V 2 bases and J 1 base, with 9 bases left between them. CDR1 SGHRS and CDR2 YFSETQ come from the germline V gene. The CDR3 has 14 residues. CDR3 bases: TGCGCCAGCAGCTTAATGTCCCAGAACACTGAAGCTTTCTTT. Amino acid sequence: CASSLMSQNTEAFF.

In its sample, this clonotype was seen a few times. The V call is TRBV6-5, the J call TRBJ2-1, with unresolved D. Germline values: CDR1 MNHEY, CDR2 SVGAGI. V was pared by 6 bases and J by 6 bases, with 9 bases between. The CDR3 consists of 12 residues. CDR3 sequence reads: CASSARGNEQFF. As DNA, the CDR3 is TGTGCCAGCAGCGCTAGAGGCAATGAGCAGTTCTTC.

V gene TRBV5-1 combines with J gene TRBJ2-5, with 8 bases aligning to TRBD2. Germline assignment: CDR1 SGHRS and CDR2 YFSETQ. This CDR3 is 14 amino acids long. The V gene end was trimmed by 4 bases and the J gene end by 4 bases; junction bases not matched to a gene: 6. The CDR3 reads CASSRGLASETQYF. CDR3 DNA: TGCGCCAGCAGCCGTGGACTAGCATCAGAGACCCAGTACTTC. Using reference TRBV5-1 and TRBJ2-5 for the parts outside the CDR3, the full variable domain is KAGVTQTPRYLIKTRGQQVTLSCSPISGHRSVSWYQQTPGQGLQFLFEYFSETQRNKGNFPGRFSGRQFSNSRSEMNVSTLELGDSALYLCASSRGLASETQYFGPGTRLLVL.

The chain carries TRBV12-3 or TRBV12-4 and TRBJ2-5, with 15 bases lining up with TRBD2. The V gene end was trimmed by 6 bases and the J gene end by 4 bases; junction bases not matched to a gene: 3. The CDR3 spans 15 residues. CDR3 sequence reads: CASSGLAGGVETQYF. CDR3 coding DNA: TGTGCCAGCAGCGGACTAGCGGGGGGGGTAGAGACCCAGTACTTC.

The chain is built from TRBV21-1 and TRBJ2-1; the D segment call TRBD1 is taken from the table without a DNA check. TRBV21-1 is flagged as a pseudogene. CDR3 length equals 11 residues. CDR3: CASSAQGLLFF. DNA of the CDR3: TGTGCCAGCAGCGCTCAGGGGTTGTTGTTCTTC.

The rearrangement uses TRBV5-4 and TRBJ2-3; 14 nucleotides agree with TRBD2. The ends lost 4 bases at V and 0 bases at J; junction bases unmatched: 4. The CDR3 contains 17 residues. Germline CDR1 is SGHNT and CDR2 is YYREEE (reference sequence). The CDR3 region has the DNA TGTGCCAGCAGCGACGGACTAGCGGGGGGTAGCACAGATACGCAGTATTTT. Residues: CASSDGLAGGSTDTQYF.

V usage is TRBV4-3 and J usage is TRBJ2-1; 7 nucleotides line up with TRBD2. The V segment lost 0 bases and the J segment 4 bases; nucleotides outside the gene matches: 9. This CDR3 region has 17 residues. From germline, CDR1 is LGHNA and CDR2 YSLEER. The CDR3 nucleotides are TGCGCCAGCAGCCAAGATTTGGAGCGGGGCGGATACAATGAGCAGTTCTTC. Translation gives CASSQDLERGGYNEQFF.

The chain employs TRBV20-1 and TRBJ2-2; tentative D call: TRBD2 (7 bases). The CDR3 spans 15 residues. V lost 6 bases and J 5 bases, leaving 19 bases between the germline ends. Germline V gene sequence: CDR1 DFQATT, CDR2 SNEGSKA (reference sequence). The CDR3 spells CSALFGGGGTGELFF. The CDR3, as DNA: TGCAGTGCGCTCTTCGGGGGAGGGGGGACCGGGGAGCTGTTTTTT.

The sample holds a few counts of this clonotype. The chain employs TRBV7-8 and TRBJ2-1; 7 nucleotides line up with TRBD2. Germline-derived CDR1 and CDR2 are SGHVS and FQNEAQ. This CDR3 is built from 15 residues. V trimming: 4 bases; J trimming: 12 bases; junction bases outside the gene matches: 15. CDR3 sequence: CASSSPGGSGFGQFF. In DNA form, the CDR3 reads TGTGCCAGCAGCTCACCGGGAGGCTCTGGGTTTGGGCAGTTCTTC.

The CDR3 is CASSLGLHISGANVLTF. In nucleotides, the CDR3 is TGTGCCAGCAGCTTGGGCCTCCATATCTCTGGGGCCAACGTCCTGACTTTC. The V and J genes are TRBV7-2 and TRBJ2-6; D uncertain. Germline V lookup: CDR1 SGHTA, CDR2 FQGNSA. This CDR3 is 17 amino acids long. Deletions cut 3 bases from V and 0 bases from J, with 12 bases between.

This clonotype has a handful of counts. The V gene is TRBV3-1, the J gene TRBJ1-4, with TRBD1 identical over 11 bases. The germline gives CDR1 LGHDT, CDR2 YNNKEL (reference sequence). V shed 5 bases and J 13 bases; nucleotides not matched to a gene: 6. This CDR3 contains 13 residues. CDR3 nucleotide sequence: TGTGCCAGCAGCTTGGGACAGGGGGGTCGACTGTTTTTT. As protein: CASSLGQGGRLFF.

This clonotype was counted only a few times. The chain couples TRBV7-8 to TRBJ2-2; TRBD2 matches 12 bases. Germline assignment: CDR1 SGHVS and CDR2 FQNEAQ. The ends lost 5 bases at V and 4 bases at J; junction bases unmatched: 5. The length of the CDR3 is 16 residues. The CDR3 is CASSPRTSGITGELFF. CDR3 sequence (DNA): TGTGCCAGCAGCCCACGGACTAGCGGGATCACCGGGGAGCTGTTTTTT.

V gene TRBV6-1 combines with J gene TRBJ2-1; TRBD2 agrees at 10 bases. CDR1 and CDR2 (germline): MNHNS, SASEGT. The trim removed 5 bases at V and 9 bases at J, leaving 10 bases unmatched. The CDR3 has 15 residues. This CDR3 reads CASSRTGTSVGEQFF. The CDR3 nucleotides are TGTGCCAGCAGTAGAACCGGGACTAGCGTAGGTGAGCAGTTCTTC.

Only a few counts were recorded for this clonotype. The V and J genes are TRBV12-3 or TRBV12-4 and TRBJ2-7, with no clear D. V lost 3 bases, J lost 6 bases, and 15 bases lay in between. The CDR3 runs 14 residues. CDR3 nucleotide sequence: TGTGCCAGCAGTTTTATGGCCAGTTTTGGCGAGCAGTACTTC. This gives the protein CASSFMASFGEQYF.